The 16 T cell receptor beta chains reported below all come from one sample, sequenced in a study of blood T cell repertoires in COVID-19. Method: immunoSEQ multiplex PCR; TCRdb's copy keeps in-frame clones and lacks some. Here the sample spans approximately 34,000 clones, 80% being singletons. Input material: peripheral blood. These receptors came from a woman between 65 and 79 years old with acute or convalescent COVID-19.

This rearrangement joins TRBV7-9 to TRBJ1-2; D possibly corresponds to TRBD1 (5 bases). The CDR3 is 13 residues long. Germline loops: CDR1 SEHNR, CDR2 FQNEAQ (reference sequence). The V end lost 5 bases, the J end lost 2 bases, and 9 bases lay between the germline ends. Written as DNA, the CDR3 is TGTGCCAGCAGCGACAGTAACAACTATGGCTACACCTTC. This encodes CASSDSNNYGYTF.

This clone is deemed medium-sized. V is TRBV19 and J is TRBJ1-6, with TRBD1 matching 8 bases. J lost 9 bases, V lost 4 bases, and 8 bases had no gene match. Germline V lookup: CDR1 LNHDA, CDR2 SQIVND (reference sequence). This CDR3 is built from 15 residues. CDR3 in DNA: TGTGCCAGTAGTAACCCGGGACAGGACTCTTCACCCCTCCACTTT. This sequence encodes CASSNPGQDSSPLHF. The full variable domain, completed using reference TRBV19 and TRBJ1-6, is DGGITQSPKYLFRKEGQNVTLSCEQNLNHDAMYWYRQDPGQGLRLIYYSQIVNDFQKGDIAEGYSVSREKKESFPLTVTSAQKNPTAFYLCASSNPGQDSSPLHFGNGTRLTVT.

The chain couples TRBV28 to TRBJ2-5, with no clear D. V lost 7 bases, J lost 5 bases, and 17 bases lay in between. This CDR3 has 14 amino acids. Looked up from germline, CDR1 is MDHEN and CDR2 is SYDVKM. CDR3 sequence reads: CASKARVGVETQYF. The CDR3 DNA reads TGTGCCAGCAAGGCGAGAGTTGGAGTGGAGACCCAGTACTTC.

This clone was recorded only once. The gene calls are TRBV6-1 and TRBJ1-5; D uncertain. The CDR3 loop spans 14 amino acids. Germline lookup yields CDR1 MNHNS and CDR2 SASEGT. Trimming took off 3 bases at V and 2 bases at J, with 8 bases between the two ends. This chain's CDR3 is CASSDLAGNQPQHF. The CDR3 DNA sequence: TGTGCCAGCAGTGATTTGGCAGGCAATCAGCCCCAGCATTTT.

CDR3 nucleotide sequence: TGCGCCAGCACAGCGGGGGAGAGCTCCTACAATGAGCAGTTCTTC. It codes for CASTAGESSYNEQFF. V usage is TRBV10-2 and J usage is TRBJ2-1; 8 bases match TRBD2. This CDR3 contains 15 residues. Germline loops: CDR1 WSHSY, CDR2 SAAADI. V dropped 7 bases and J dropped 0; count of bases not matched to a gene: 5.

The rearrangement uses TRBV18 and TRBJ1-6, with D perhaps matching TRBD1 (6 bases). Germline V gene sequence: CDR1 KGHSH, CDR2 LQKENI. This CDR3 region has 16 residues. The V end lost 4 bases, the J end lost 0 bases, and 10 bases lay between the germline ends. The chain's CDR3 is CASSLGRGSYNSPLHF. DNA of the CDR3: TGTGCCAGCTCACTGGGCAGGGGCTCCTATAATTCACCCCTCCACTTT.

The CDR3 sequence: CASSKGQSYNEQFF. The CDR3, as DNA: TGTGCCAGCAGTAAGGGACAGTCCTACAATGAGCAGTTCTTC. The V gene is TRBV27, the J gene TRBJ2-1; 7 bases are a match to TRBD1. The length of the CDR3 is 14 residues. J gave up 1 base and V 5 bases, and 2 bases lay outside the gene matches. Germline CDR1 and CDR2: MNHEY and SMNVEV (reference sequence).

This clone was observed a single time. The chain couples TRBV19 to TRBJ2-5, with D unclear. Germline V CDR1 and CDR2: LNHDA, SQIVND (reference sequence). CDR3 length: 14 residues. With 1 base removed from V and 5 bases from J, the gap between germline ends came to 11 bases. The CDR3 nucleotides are TGTGCCAGTAGTATAGGTACCAGCAGGGAGACCCAGTACTTC. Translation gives CASSIGTSRETQYF.

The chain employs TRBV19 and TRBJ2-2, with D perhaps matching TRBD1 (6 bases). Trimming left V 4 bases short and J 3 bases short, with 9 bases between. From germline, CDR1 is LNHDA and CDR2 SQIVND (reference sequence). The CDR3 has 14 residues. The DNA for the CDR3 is TGTGCCAGTAGTAGCAGGGGAGACACCGGGGAGCTGTTTTTT. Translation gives CASSSRGDTGELFF.

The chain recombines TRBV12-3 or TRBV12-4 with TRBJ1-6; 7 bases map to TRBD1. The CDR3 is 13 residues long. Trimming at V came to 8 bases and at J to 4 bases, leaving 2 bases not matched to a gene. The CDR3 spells CASRDSYNSPLHF. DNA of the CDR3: TGTGCCAGCCGGGACAGTTATAATTCACCCCTCCACTTT.

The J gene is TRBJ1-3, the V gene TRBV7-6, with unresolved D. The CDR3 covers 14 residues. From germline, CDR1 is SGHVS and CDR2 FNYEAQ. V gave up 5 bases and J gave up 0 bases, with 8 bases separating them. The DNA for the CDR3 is TGTGCCAGCAGCCGTGACACCTCTGGAAACACCATATATTTT. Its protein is CASSRDTSGNTIYF.

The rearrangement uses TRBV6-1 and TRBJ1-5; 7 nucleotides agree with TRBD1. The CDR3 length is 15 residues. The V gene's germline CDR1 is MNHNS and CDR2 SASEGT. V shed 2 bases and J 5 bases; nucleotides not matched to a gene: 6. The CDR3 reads CASSENWQGDQPQHF. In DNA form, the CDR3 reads TGTGCCAGCAGTGAAAATTGGCAGGGGGATCAGCCCCAGCATTTT.

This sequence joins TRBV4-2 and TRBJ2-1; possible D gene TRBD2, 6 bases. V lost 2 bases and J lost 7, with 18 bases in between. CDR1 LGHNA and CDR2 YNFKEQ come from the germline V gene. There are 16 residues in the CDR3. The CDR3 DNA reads TGTGCCAGCAGCCAAAATTGGGGGGACGGTGAGAATGAGCAGTTCTTC. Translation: CASSQNWGDGENEQFF.

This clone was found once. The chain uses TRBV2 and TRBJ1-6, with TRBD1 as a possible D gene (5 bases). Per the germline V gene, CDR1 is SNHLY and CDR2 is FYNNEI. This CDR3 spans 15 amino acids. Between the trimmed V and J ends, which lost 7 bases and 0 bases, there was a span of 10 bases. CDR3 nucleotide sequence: TGTGCCAGCACACAGGACGGCTCCTATAATTCACCCCTCCACTTT. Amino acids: CASTQDGSYNSPLHF.

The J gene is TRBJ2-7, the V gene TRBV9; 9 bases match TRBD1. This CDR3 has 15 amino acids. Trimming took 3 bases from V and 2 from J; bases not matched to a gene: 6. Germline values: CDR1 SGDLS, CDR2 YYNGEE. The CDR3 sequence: CASSEDRGSTYEQYF. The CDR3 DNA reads TGTGCCAGCAGCGAAGACAGGGGGTCTACCTACGAGCAGTACTTC.

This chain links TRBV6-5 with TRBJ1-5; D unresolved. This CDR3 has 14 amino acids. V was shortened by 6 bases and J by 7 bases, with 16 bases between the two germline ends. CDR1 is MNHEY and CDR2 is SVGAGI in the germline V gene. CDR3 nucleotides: TGTGCCAGCAGATCCGGGGAAGGCGAGCAGCCCCAGCATTTT. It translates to CASRSGEGEQPQHF.